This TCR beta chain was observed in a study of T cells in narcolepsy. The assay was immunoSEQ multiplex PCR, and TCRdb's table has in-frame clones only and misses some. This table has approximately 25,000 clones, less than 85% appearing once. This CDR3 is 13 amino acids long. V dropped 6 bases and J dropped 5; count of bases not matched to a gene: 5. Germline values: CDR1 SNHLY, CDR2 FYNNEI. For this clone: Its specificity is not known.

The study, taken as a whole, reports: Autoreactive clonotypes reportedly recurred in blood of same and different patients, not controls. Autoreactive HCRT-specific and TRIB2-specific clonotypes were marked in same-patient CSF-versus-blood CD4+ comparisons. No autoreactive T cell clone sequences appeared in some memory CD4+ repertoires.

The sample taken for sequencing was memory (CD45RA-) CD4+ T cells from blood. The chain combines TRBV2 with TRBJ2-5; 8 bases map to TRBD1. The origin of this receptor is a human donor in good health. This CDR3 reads CASRQGVLETQYF. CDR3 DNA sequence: TGTGCCAGCAGACAGGGGGTACTGGAGACCCAGTACTTC.